These 15 T cell receptor beta chains were sequenced from one sample in a study of cytomegalovirus exposure and HLA in healthy donors. Primers: 60 Vbeta forward and 13 Jbeta reverse. The data were produced by immunoSEQ multiplex PCR, yet TCRdb's version contains in-frame clones alone and is incomplete. Among approximately 160,000 clones listed, around 80% were seen once. The sample taken for sequencing was PBMCs. The receptors were sampled from a female donor in good health and CMV-seronegative.

The chain has TRBV4-1 and TRBJ2-1, with a tentative D call TRBD2 (6 bases). The CDR3 length is 15 residues. The V end was cut by 6 bases, the J end by 2 bases, with 14 bases between. Germline loops: CDR1 MGHRA, CDR2 YSYEKL. CDR3 nucleotides: TGCGCCAGCAGTATAGCGGAAGCCCCCTACAATGAGCAGTTCTTC. It is translated as CASSIAEAPYNEQFF.

This clone was detected once. This chain connects TRBV5-4 to TRBJ2-4; the D gene is possibly TRBD2 (6 bases). The ends were cut back, 2 bases at V and 2 bases at J, with 14 bases in the middle. Germline assignment: CDR1 SGHNT and CDR2 YYREEE (reference sequence). CDR3 length: 16 residues. Here the CDR3 reads CASSFFAGSTKNIQYF. As DNA, the CDR3 is TGTGCCAGCAGCTTTTTTGCCGGGAGTACCAAAAACATTCAGTACTTC. Full variable domain (rest looked up from reference TRBV5-4 and TRBJ2-4): ETGVTQSPTHLIKTRGQQVTLRCSSQSGHNTVSWYQQALGQGPQFIFQYYREEENGRGNFPPRFSGLQFPNYSSELNVNALELDDSALYLCASSFFAGSTKNIQYFGAGTRLSVL.

This CDR3 is CASSPHVGTGRNEQFF. Here the CDR3 DNA reads TGTGCCAGTTCCCCCCACGTCGGGACAGGTCGGAATGAGCAGTTCTTC. The chain joins TRBV28 to TRBJ2-1, with TRBD1 identical over 8 bases. V was pared by 9 bases and J by 7 bases, with 17 bases of the junction left unmatched. CDR1 is MDHEN and CDR2 is SYDVKM in the germline V gene. The length of the CDR3 is 16 residues.

The CDR3 reads CASSGQGAYEQYF. CDR3 coding DNA: TGTGCCAGCAGCGGGCAGGGCGCCTACGAGCAGTACTTC. The chain uses TRBV9 and TRBJ2-7; weak D call: TRBD1 (5 bases). Germline V lookup: CDR1 SGDLS, CDR2 YYNGEE. This CDR3 region has 13 residues. The V gene lost 3 bases and the J gene lost 2 bases, with 9 bases spanning the gap.

The rearrangement links TRBV4-3 to TRBJ2-4; TRBD1 aligns across 9 bases. Germline V gene data show CDR1 as LGHNA and CDR2 as YSLEER. V was clipped by 4 bases and J by 0 bases; unmatched bases: 16. The CDR3 covers 20 residues. The CDR3 region is CASSPNPGQGGMGAKNIQYF. The CDR3 nucleotides read TGCGCCAGCAGCCCTAACCCGGGACAGGGAGGTATGGGAGCCAAAAACATTCAGTACTTC.

The CDR3 DNA follows: TGTGCCAGCAGCTACCAAGGGTGGGGGCGGGAGGGAGGGGAGCAGTACTTC. It yields the protein CASSYQGWGREGGEQYF. The gene calls are TRBV13 and TRBJ2-7; 9 positions agree with TRBD2. The J segment lost 7 bases and the V segment lost 4 bases, leaving 17 bases of the junction unmatched. This CDR3 contains 17 residues. Germline V gene sequence: CDR1 PRHDT, CDR2 FYEKMQ (reference sequence).

The genes are TRBV4-2 and TRBJ2-2; 8 bases fit TRBD2. V lost 7 bases to trimming and J lost 5 bases; unmatched junction nucleotides: 9. Germline V gene sequence: CDR1 LGHNA, CDR2 YNFKEQ. CDR3 length: 15 amino acids. CDR3 amino acids: CASTSGAGVTGELFF. The CDR3 DNA sequence: TGTGCCAGCACCTCCGGAGCGGGAGTAACCGGGGAGCTGTTTTTT.

This clone was seen only a few times. The V call is TRBV7-6, the J call TRBJ1-1; the D gene is possibly TRBD1 (6 bases). The CDR3 runs 14 residues. The germline V gene encodes CDR1 SGHVS and CDR2 FNYEAQ. The V end lost 2 bases, the J end lost 4 bases, and 11 bases lay between the germline ends. The DNA of the CDR3 is TGTGCCAGCAGCTTAAGGACAGTACCCACTGAAGCTTTCTTT. Its protein is CASSLRTVPTEAFF.

The chain employs TRBV5-6 and TRBJ1-3; the match to TRBD1 covers 9 bases. CDR3 size: 15 residues. J was trimmed by 2 bases and V by 3 bases; bases with no gene match: 3. The germline gives CDR1 SGHDT, CDR2 YYEEEE. CDR3 sequence: CASSWGQGPGNTIYF. The CDR3, as DNA: TGTGCCAGCAGCTGGGGACAGGGCCCTGGAAACACCATATATTTT.

The chain joins TRBV5-1 to TRBJ2-3; D might be TRBD2 (6 bases). The germline V gene has CDR1 SGHRS and CDR2 YFSETQ. V was shortened by 4 bases and J by 6 bases, with 18 bases between the two germline ends. CDR3 length: 15 amino acids. The CDR3 here is CASSVWGEDQDTQYF. The CDR3 DNA reads TGCGCCAGCAGCGTGTGGGGGGAGGATCAGGATACGCAGTATTTT.

This clone came up a few times. This chain links TRBV25-1 with TRBJ2-7; 7 positions agree with TRBD1. Unmatched junction bases numbered 12, after V lost 3 bases and J lost 7 bases. Per germline, CDR1 MGHDK and CDR2 SYGVNS. The CDR3 extends over 15 amino acids. CDR3: CASSDPRQGPGEQYF. The CDR3 nucleotides are TGTGCCAGCAGTGACCCCCGACAGGGCCCGGGTGAGCAGTACTTC.

V is TRBV7-9 and J is TRBJ2-3, with TRBD2 matching over 12 bases. This CDR3 is built from 17 residues. In germline, CDR1 is SEHNR, CDR2 FQNEAQ (reference sequence). The V segment lost 3 bases and the J segment 4 bases; nucleotides outside the gene matches: 8. The CDR3 reads CASSFQTSGSGADTQYF. CDR3 bases: TGTGCCAGCAGCTTTCAGACTAGCGGGAGTGGGGCAGATACGCAGTATTTT.

The V call is TRBV2, the J call TRBJ2-2; no reliable D call. V lost 3 bases and J 2 bases, leaving 10 bases between the germline ends. The CDR3 extends over 15 amino acids. Germline V gene sequence: CDR1 SNHLY, CDR2 FYNNEI. The CDR3 nucleotides read TGTGCCAGCAGTGAGTCCCTAGTTAACACCGGGGAGCTGTTTTTT. It is translated as CASSESLVNTGELFF.

J is TRBJ2-1 and V is TRBV30, with D uncertain. Germline CDR1 and CDR2: GTSNPN and SVGIG (reference sequence). CDR3 length equals 13 residues. V was trimmed by 1 base and J by 3 bases, leaving 7 bases between them. The CDR3: CAWSAPGYNEQFF. The CDR3 bases are TGTGCCTGGAGTGCGCCGGGCTACAATGAGCAGTTCTTC.

The chain has TRBV6-5 and TRBJ1-2, with TRBD1 matching 8 bases. CDR1 MNHEY and CDR2 SVGAGI come from the germline V gene. The CDR3 loop spans 15 amino acids. V lost 2 bases, J lost 6 bases, and 8 bases stayed unmatched. The CDR3 protein is CASSYRQRTGNGYTF. In DNA, the CDR3 is TGTGCCAGCAGTTACAGACAGCGGACAGGGAATGGCTACACCTTC.